The text below deals with one TCR beta chain. The antigen is unknown. The junction departs from germline at one end; a sequencing error may be responsible. Tagging with unique molecular identifiers was a feature of the TCR beta cDNA libraries. TCRdb called the PCR reads again in MiXCR, with one record for every CDR3 protein. The sample holds hundreds of thousands of distinct CDR3 sequences, around 40% seen once. The data belong to a study of post-analysis software for immune sequencing data. Study information: Relapsing-remitting, secondary progressive and progressive-relapsing forms made up the multiple sclerosis disease courses. Study-level findings and limits: Four or five TRBV segments, including TRBV5-6, TRBV5-1 and TRBV20-1, were more frequent in patients than controls. Diversity measured as normalized Chao1 was significantly lower in multiple sclerosis patients than in controls.

This CDR3 has 16 amino acids. Per the germline V gene, CDR1 is SGHVS and CDR2 is FQNEAQ. The chain couples TRBV7-8 to TRBJ2-1, with D possibly matching TRBD1 (5 bases). Sequenced input: blood. The TCR originated in a girl aged 5 to 17 with multiple sclerosis. CDR3 DNA sequence: TGTGCCAGCAGCTCCCTTAGGTTGGCAGGGTTCGATGAGCGGTTCTTC. Protein: CASSSLRLAGFDERFF.